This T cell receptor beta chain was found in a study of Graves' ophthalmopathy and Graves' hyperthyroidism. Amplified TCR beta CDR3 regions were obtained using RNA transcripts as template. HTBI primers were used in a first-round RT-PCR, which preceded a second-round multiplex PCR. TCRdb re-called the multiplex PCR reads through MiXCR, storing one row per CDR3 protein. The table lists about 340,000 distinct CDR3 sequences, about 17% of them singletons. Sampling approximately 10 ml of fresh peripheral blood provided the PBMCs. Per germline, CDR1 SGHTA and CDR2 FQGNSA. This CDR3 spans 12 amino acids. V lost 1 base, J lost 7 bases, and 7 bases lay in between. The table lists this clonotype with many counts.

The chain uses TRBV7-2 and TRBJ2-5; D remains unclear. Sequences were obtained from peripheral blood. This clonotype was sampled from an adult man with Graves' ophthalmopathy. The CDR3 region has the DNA TGTGCCAGCAGCTTAGACCGCGGGACCCAGTACTTC. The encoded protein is CASSLDRGTQYF.